What follows describes a single T cell receptor beta chain. Its cognate antigen is unknown. This sample was included in a study of blood T cells in healthy people across ages. Whole-study findings and limits: Versus aged donors, long-lived donors had higher diversity and more naive CD4+ cells.

With a J-beta primer mix and a sample-barcoded 5' primer, a second PCR ran roughly 6 to 11 cycles. TCRdb recomputed calls from the 5' RACE reads with MiXCR, one row per CDR3 protein. The sample holds around 1,500,000 distinct CDR3 sequences, about 30% seen once. CDR1 and CDR2 (germline): SGHTA, FQGNSA. J lost 7 bases, V lost 4 bases, and 10 bases had no gene match. The CDR3 has 14 amino acids. The sequencing sample was made of blood. This chain links TRBV7-2 with TRBJ2-7; 7 positions agree with TRBD2. The source of this sequence is a woman in her twenties or thirties in good health. CDR3 bases: TGTGCCAGCAGCTGCGGGACTACCCCTATTGAGCAGTACTTC. Amino acids: CASSCGTTPIEQYF.